This T cell receptor (beta chain) emerged from a study of blood T cell repertoires in COVID-19. Assay: immunoSEQ multiplex PCR; the TCRdb copy retains only in-frame clones and omits some. The sample holds 200,000 to 300,000 clones, roughly 86% seen once. This CDR3 has 15 amino acids. V shed 10 bases and J shed 3 bases, with 20 bases lying between them. Per the germline V gene, CDR1 is LNHDA and CDR2 is SQIVND (reference sequence). This TCR derives from a human donor in a cohort sampled during active COVID-19. The chain links TRBV19 to TRBJ2-3, with D possibly TRBD2 on 6 matching bases. Sequenced input: peripheral blood. CDR3 in DNA: TGTGCCACCCTCTTAAAATCGGGGGTGACAGATACGCAGTATTTT. Translation: CATLLKSGVTDTQYF.